These 4 T cell receptor beta chains share one sample of origin, sequenced in a study of shared clonotypes between healthy human individuals (dated by TCRdb to 2020 to 2022). Preparation of the library involved the immunoSEQ multiplex PCR assay. This is the immuneACCESS table as TCRdb keeps it, with only in-frame sequences that have V and J called. A part of the clones is gone; compared with another copy, unresolved V genes explain less than half, and the rest is unexplained. The sample table lists roughly 550,000 clones, over 95% of them with a count of one. The leading ten clones occupy approximately 0.1% of the sample. CD8 naive samples were CD45RO-negative cells positively selected for CCR7, giving a CD45RA+CCR7+ population that excluded TemRA cells. The sample was naive CD8+ T cells sorted from blood. The sample's cell subset or site label, decoded: CD45RA+CCR7+. These receptors all stem from a young woman in good health.

CDR3 loop: CASSQPLIVTSGSRGDTQYF. Here the CDR3 DNA reads TGTGCCAGCAGCCAACCCCTTATAGTGACTAGCGGGAGTCGGGGAGATACGCAGTATTTT. This chain uses TRBV14 with TRBJ2-3; TRBD2 agrees at 12 bases. There are 20 residues in the CDR3. The V gene's germline CDR1 is SGHDN and CDR2 FVKESK. V gave up 2 bases and J gave up 5 bases; unmatched junction bases: 17. Full variable domain (remainder filled in from reference TRBV14 and TRBJ2-3): EAGVTQFPSHSVIEKGQTVTLRCDPISGHDNLYWYRRVMGKEIKFLLHFVKESKQDESGMPNNRFLAERTGGTYSTLKVQPAELEDSGVYFCASSQPLIVTSGSRGDTQYFGPGTRLTVL.

In this sample, this clone turned up once. The identical CDR3 is also encoded by other nucleotide sequences in the sample. The chain combines TRBV7-9 with TRBJ2-7; no firm D call. The CDR3 is 12 amino acids. CDR1 is SEHNR and CDR2 is FQNEAQ in the germline V gene (reference sequence). Trimming cost V 2 bases and J 3 bases, with 5 bases left between them. This chain's CDR3 is CASSLPGYEQYF. DNA of the CDR3: TGTGCCAGCAGCTTACCAGGCTACGAGCAGTACTTC.

This clone was found once. The J gene is TRBJ2-7, the V gene TRBV28; D gene ambiguous. Per germline, CDR1 MDHEN and CDR2 SYDVKM. V lost 2 bases and J lost 3, with 8 bases in between. This CDR3 has 13 residues. CDR3 DNA sequence: TGTGCCAGCAGTTTAGGGTGGGTCTACGAGCAGTACTTC. Translated, it gives CASSLGWVYEQYF.

The genes are TRBV29-1 and TRBJ1-1, with D perhaps matching TRBD1 (5 bases). CDR1 and CDR2 from the germline V gene are SQVTM and ANQGSEA. The V end was cut by 7 bases, the J end by 1 base, with 10 bases between. The CDR3 is made up of 12 amino acids. The CDR3 bases are TGCAGCGGGTTAACAGGGAACACTGAAGCTTTCTTT. It codes for CSGLTGNTEAFF. Full variable domain (outside the CDR3, taken from reference TRBV29-1 and TRBJ1-1): SAVISQKPSRDICQRGTSLTIQCQVDSQVTMMFWYRQQPGQSLTLIATANQGSEATYESGFVIDKFPISRPNLTFSTLTVSNMSPEDSSIYLCSGLTGNTEAFFGQGTRLTVV.